The 27 T cell receptor beta chains in this list originate from one sample, sequenced in a study of T cell responses to AZD1222 COVID-19 vaccine. TCRdb's table, derived via immunoSEQ multiplex PCR, lists solely in-frame clones and lacks some. The table lists 200,000 or so clones, around 87% of them singletons. This specimen was peripheral blood, taken on day 0 of MenACWY control vaccination. The receptor set was obtained from an adult in good health.

The CDR3 spells CASSTDGERNTIYF. CDR3 sequence (DNA): TGTGCCAGCAGCACAGACGGTGAAAGGAACACCATATATTTT. The gene calls are TRBV7-9 and TRBJ1-3, with D unresolved. The germline CDR1 and CDR2 sequences are SEHNR and FQNEAQ (reference sequence). CDR3 length equals 14 residues. Trimming took off 5 bases at V and 7 bases at J, with 15 bases between the two ends. Full variable domain (remainder filled in from reference TRBV7-9 and TRBJ1-3): DTGVSQNPRHKITKRGQNVTFRCDPISEHNRLYWYRQTLGQGPEFLTYFQNEAQLEKSRLLSDRFSAERPKGSFSTLEIQRTEQGDSAMYLCASSTDGERNTIYFGEGSWLTVV.

The chain uses TRBV27 and TRBJ1-5; possible D gene TRBD1, 6 bases. Germline V lookup: CDR1 MNHEY, CDR2 SMNVEV (reference sequence). Trimming shortened V by 4 bases and J by 6 bases, and 10 bases separated the two germline ends. The CDR3 sequence is 13 residues long. CDR3 DNA sequence: TGTGCCAGCAGTTACAGGGTAGGTCAGCCCCAGCATTTT. Translation gives CASSYRVGQPQHF.

This chain uses TRBV11-2 with TRBJ2-7; D possibly corresponds to TRBD2 (6 bases). Trimming removed 1 base from V and 2 bases from J, with 9 bases in between. The CDR3 extends over 14 amino acids. Germline V CDR1 and CDR2: SGHAT, FQNNGV. CDR3 in DNA: TGTGCCAGCAGCTTAGCGGGAGCCGCCTACGAGCAGTACTTC. Encoded protein: CASSLAGAAYEQYF.

The V call is TRBV28, the J call TRBJ1-6; 9 bases are a match to TRBD1. This CDR3 spans 13 amino acids. Germline V gene lookup returns CDR1 MDHEN and CDR2 SYDVKM. The V and J ends lost 8 bases and 10 bases, in that order; junction bases with no gene match: 6. The chain's CDR3 is CASSGQGQSPLHF. As DNA, the CDR3 is TGTGCCAGCTCGGGACAGGGTCAGTCACCCCTCCACTTT.

The chain joins TRBV7-9 to TRBJ2-1, with D possibly being TRBD1 (5 bases). The CDR3 has 13 residues. Germline-derived CDR1 and CDR2 are SEHNR and FQNEAQ (reference sequence). V was cut by 1 base and J by 6 bases, with 7 bases left in between. CDR3 region: CASSLERGNEQFF. In nucleotides, the CDR3 is TGTGCCAGCAGCTTAGAAAGGGGCAATGAGCAGTTCTTC.

Written as DNA, the CDR3 is TGCGCCAGCAGCCCTCTGACAGGGGGCCTTTCCTGGGGCTACACCTTC. It yields the protein CASSPLTGGLSWGYTF. V gene TRBV5-1 combines with J gene TRBJ1-2; TRBD1 matches 10 bases. V was clipped by 4 bases and J by 8 bases; unmatched bases: 14. The CDR3 has 16 amino acids. The germline CDR1 and CDR2 sequences are SGHRS and YFSETQ. The full variable domain, completed using reference TRBV5-1 and TRBJ1-2, is KAGVTQTPRYLIKTRGQQVTLSCSPISGHRSVSWYQQTPGQGLQFLFEYFSETQRNKGNFPGRFSGRQFSNSRSEMNVSTLELGDSALYLCASSPLTGGLSWGYTFGSGTRLTVV.

CDR3 DNA sequence: TGTGCCAGCAGCTTAATGATATCCGGGGAGCTGTTTTTT. This encodes CASSLMISGELFF. The rearrangement uses TRBV7-3 and TRBJ2-2; no firm D call. V shed 1 base and J shed 6 bases, with 6 bases lying between them. The CDR3 totals 13 residues. Germline assignment: CDR1 SGHTA and CDR2 FQGTGA.

This clone was counted between two and nine times. The chain recombines TRBV6-5 with TRBJ1-1, with D perhaps TRBD1 (5 bases). From germline, CDR1 is MNHEY and CDR2 SVGAGI. The CDR3 runs to 14 residues. Trimming removed 7 bases from V and 1 base from J, with 13 bases in between. The CDR3 spells CASTSGGTNTEAFF. The CDR3 DNA is TGTGCCAGCACGAGTGGGGGGACGAACACTGAAGCTTTCTTT.

The rearrangement uses TRBV28 and TRBJ1-1; TRBD1 is a possible D gene (6 bases). This CDR3 is built from 14 residues. V lost 3 bases and J 5 bases, leaving 13 bases between the germline ends. CDR1 MDHEN and CDR2 SYDVKM come from the germline V gene. The CDR3 protein is CASSLRGLWTEAFF. The DNA for the CDR3 is TGTGCCAGCAGTTTGCGGGGGCTCTGGACTGAAGCTTTCTTT.

The chain couples TRBV5-5 to TRBJ2-7; 9 nucleotides align to TRBD2. CDR1 is SGHKS, CDR2 YYEKEE, per germline (reference sequence). This CDR3 comprises 14 residues. V trimming: 4 bases; J trimming: 2 bases; junction bases outside the gene matches: 4. In DNA form, the CDR3 reads TGTGCCAGCAGCCCACTAGCGGGCCCCTACGAGCAGTACTTC. Its protein product is CASSPLAGPYEQYF.

This clone was detected only once. This sequence joins TRBV19 and TRBJ1-6; D not resolved. CDR3 length equals 12 residues. Germline V gives CDR1 LNHDA, CDR2 SQIVND (reference sequence). The germline V and J ends were trimmed by 7 bases and 6 bases, with 7 bases remaining between them. CDR3 coding DNA: TGTGCCAGTAAAGTGGGTAATTCACCCCTCCACTTT. It codes for CASKVGNSPLHF.

The V call is TRBV6-5, the J call TRBJ1-2; a possible D gene is TRBD1 (5 bases). V was cut by 6 bases and J by 3 bases, with 11 bases left in between. CDR1 is MNHEY, CDR2 SVGAGI, per germline. This CDR3 is built from 13 residues. The CDR3 DNA follows: TGTGCCAGCAGCCAAGGGGCGGACTATGGCTACACCTTC. Residues: CASSQGADYGYTF.

Of note for this clone: This CDR3 is also generated by other DNA sequences in the sample. The rearrangement uses TRBV28 and TRBJ1-2, with no clear D. There are 12 residues in the CDR3. CDR1 is MDHEN and CDR2 is SYDVKM in the germline V gene. Trimming removed 3 bases from V and 4 bases from J, with 6 bases in between. CDR3: CASSFRGYGYTF. In DNA form, the CDR3 reads TGTGCCAGCAGTTTCCGTGGCTATGGCTACACCTTC.

The chain combines TRBV2 with TRBJ2-3; no clear D. The CDR3 covers 10 residues. From germline, CDR1 is SNHLY and CDR2 FYNNEI. Trimming left V 8 bases short and J 3 bases short, with 3 bases between. CDR3 amino acids: CASGTDTQYF. The CDR3 bases are TGTGCCAGCGGAACAGATACGCAGTATTTT. Looking up the rest from reference TRBV2 and TRBJ2-3 gives the full variable domain: EPEVTQTPSHQVTQMGQEVILRCVPISNHLYFYWYRQILGQKVEFLVSFYNNEISEKSEIFDDQFSVERPDGSNFTLKIRSTKLEDSAMYFCASGTDTQYFGPGTRLTVL.

The CDR3 bases are TGTGCCAGCAGCCCCGGCTTAGCTTCAAATGAGCAGTTCTTC. It encodes CASSPGLASNEQFF. This sequence joins TRBV7-6 and TRBJ2-1; D is uncertain. The germline CDR1 and CDR2 sequences are SGHVS and FNYEAQ. Trimming took off 5 bases at V and 7 bases at J, with 15 bases between the two ends. The CDR3 totals 14 residues.

CDR3 nucleotides: TGTGCCAGCAGCTCCTTGACAGGGAGCGAGCAGTACTTC. Translated: CASSSLTGSEQYF. The V call is TRBV7-8, the J call TRBJ2-7; 7 positions match TRBD1. The CDR3 extends over 13 amino acids. CDR1 is SGHVS, CDR2 FQNEAQ, per germline. V was clipped by 4 bases and J by 6 bases; unmatched bases: 6.

V and J are TRBV3-1 (or the pseudogene TRBV3-2) and TRBJ1-3; the D gene is possibly TRBD1 (5 bases). The germline V gene has CDR1 LGHDT and CDR2 YNNKEL (reference sequence). The length of the CDR3 is 14 residues. The germline V and J ends were trimmed by 4 bases and 3 bases, with 10 bases remaining between them. The CDR3 loop reads CASSLRDGGNTIYF. In nucleotides, the CDR3 is TGTGCCAGCAGCCTTCGGGACGGTGGAAACACCATATATTTT.

V gene TRBV30 combines with J gene TRBJ2-7; the D gene is possibly TRBD1 (7 bases). The CDR3 totals 17 residues. V was trimmed by 4 bases and J by 2 bases, leaving 24 bases between them. The germline V gene encodes CDR1 GTSNPN and CDR2 SVGIG (reference sequence). The CDR3 reads CAWTPQGYRGGTYEQYF. CDR3 DNA sequence: TGTGCCTGGACCCCCCAAGGTTACAGGGGAGGCACCTACGAGCAGTACTTC. The variable domain in full, completed from reference TRBV30 and TRBJ2-7, reads SQTIHQWPATLVQPVGSPLSLECTVEGTSNPNLYWYRQAAGRGLQLLFYSVGIGQISSEVPQNLSASRPQDRQFILSSKKLLLSDSGFYLCAWTPQGYRGGTYEQYFGPGTRLTVT.

The CDR3 nucleotides read TGCGCCAGCAGCCACAGGGGGGACACTGAAGCTTTCTTT. Translated: CASSHRGDTEAFF. The gene calls are TRBV5-1 and TRBJ1-1; 8 nucleotides agree with TRBD1. The CDR3 extends over 13 amino acids. Germline assignment: CDR1 SGHRS and CDR2 YFSETQ. V trimming: 4 bases; J trimming: 3 bases; junction bases outside the gene matches: 2.

CDR3 region: CASSLDLAGAINEQFF. CDR3 in DNA: TGTGCCAGCAGCTTAGACCTAGCGGGAGCTATCAATGAGCAGTTCTTC. The J gene is TRBJ2-1, the V gene TRBV7-2, with TRBD2 identical over 10 bases. CDR3 length equals 16 residues. The germline V gene has CDR1 SGHTA and CDR2 FQGNSA. The J segment lost 6 bases and the V segment lost 1 base, leaving 6 bases of the junction unmatched.

This clone has only a few counts. V is TRBV5-4 and J is TRBJ1-2; D is uncertain. Trimming stripped 1 base from V and 7 bases from J, with 11 bases between. Per the germline V gene, CDR1 is SGHNT and CDR2 is YYREEE (reference sequence). The CDR3 contains 13 residues. CDR3 bases: TGTGCCAGCAGCTTGACTGGGTCCTCTGGCTACACCTTC. This gives the protein CASSLTGSSGYTF.

Here the CDR3 DNA reads TGCAGTGCTAGTAAGGGACAGGGTCAGAATCAGCCCCAGCATTTT. It yields the protein CSASKGQGQNQPQHF. The chain has TRBV20-1 and TRBJ1-5, with 9 bases identical to TRBD1. The V gene end was trimmed by 3 bases and the J gene end by 4 bases; junction bases not matched to a gene: 7. The CDR3 runs to 15 residues. Per the germline V gene, CDR1 is DFQATT and CDR2 is SNEGSKA (reference sequence).

The chain is built from TRBV9 and TRBJ2-6; D is uncertain. Germline values: CDR1 SGDLS, CDR2 YYNGEE. The CDR3 extends over 15 amino acids. Trimming pared 0 bases from V and 4 bases from J, leaving 8 bases between. The CDR3 sequence is CASSVATLGANVLTF. CDR3 in DNA: TGTGCCAGCAGCGTAGCTACTTTGGGGGCCAACGTCCTGACTTTC.

The chain employs TRBV7-9 and TRBJ1-3; possibly TRBD1 for D (5 bases). The CDR3 extends over 14 amino acids. Germline V CDR1 and CDR2: SEHNR, FQNEAQ (reference sequence). V was pared by 2 bases and J by 4 bases, with 9 bases between. The CDR3 bases are TGTGCCAGCAGCTTACAGGGACCCGGAAACACCATATATTTT. This gives the protein CASSLQGPGNTIYF.

The chain couples TRBV7-6 to TRBJ2-2, with D tentatively TRBD2 (7 bases). The CDR3 totals 14 residues. The V gene lost 8 bases and the J gene lost 3 bases, with 13 bases spanning the gap. Germline V gene data show CDR1 as SGHVS and CDR2 as FNYEAQ. The CDR3 protein is CASVRGPDTGELFF. The CDR3, as DNA: TGTGCCAGCGTGCGGGGGCCGGACACCGGGGAGCTGTTTTTT.

This clone has only one observation. The rearrangement joins TRBV28 to TRBJ2-5; tentatively, D is TRBD1 or TRBD2 (6 bases each). Germline V lookup: CDR1 MDHEN, CDR2 SYDVKM. The V end was cut by 2 bases, the J end by 4 bases, with 14 bases between. The CDR3 extends over 15 amino acids. The DNA of the CDR3 is TGTGCCAGCAGTTTACGGGGGCGTGAGGGAGAGACCCAGTACTTC. This encodes CASSLRGREGETQYF.

CDR3 sequence reads: CASSEAGRTGEGYTF. CDR3 sequence (DNA): TGTGCCAGCAGTGAAGCAGGCAGAACGGGCGAAGGCTACACCTTC. V gene TRBV6-1 combines with J gene TRBJ1-2; D remains ambiguous. This CDR3 has 15 residues. Trimming removed 0 bases from V and 8 bases from J, with 16 bases in between. The germline V gene encodes CDR1 MNHNS and CDR2 SASEGT.